What follows is one TCR beta chain and its context. Its antigen is still unknown. Compared with germline, one end of the junction differs, possibly owing to a read error. Including cysteine and phenylalanine, the CDR3 has 17 amino acids. Of the read, only the CDR3 DNA is kept; its 51 bases are in frame from base 1. CDR1 and CDR2, looked up from the germline V gene, are SGHRS and YFSETQ. Systemically healthy Caucasian individuals from Russia, 35 to 50 in total and aged about 6 to 100 years, were included as donors. Each donor gave 9.5 to 10 milliliters of peripheral blood, drawn into EDTA-treated Vacutainer tubes. Ficoll-Paque density-gradient centrifugation was used to isolate PBMCs, with at least 6.5 million per sample. Trizol reagent was used to extract total RNA from PBMCs, with at least 5.5 micrograms per sample. For every donor, an aliquot of PBMCs went through flow cytometry to measure the percentages of naive CD45RAhigh/CD27high T cells.

These data are taken from a study of blood T cells in healthy people across ages (dated by TCRdb to about 2015). With regard to the full study: Template switching captured roughly one uniquely barcoded TCR beta cDNA molecule per two T cells in model experiments. Age-related changes in TCR beta repertoire diversity were measured in the study by deep sequencing normalized with unique cDNA molecular identifiers. Four age groups were formed from the donors: young (average approximately 16 years), middle-aged (less than 40), aged (more than 55) and long-lived (around 82). Two additional independent replicas of 1 million unique cDNA reads from the same blood draw were analyzed for two donors (one aged 18 to 30 and one aged 80 or older).

Library generation was performed with 5' RACE. The run used an Illumina HiSeq 2500. A second PCR of roughly 6 to 11 cycles was run with a J-beta primer mix and a sample-barcoded 5' primer. A template-switch 5' adaptor carrying 12 random nucleotides introduced a unique molecular identifier onto each TCR beta cDNA molecule. At least 3 million CDR3-containing paired-end reads were obtained from each sample. All of the RNA was converted into first-strand cDNA using the Mint cDNA synthesis kit, with a TRBC-specific oligonucleotide serving as the primer. All cDNA was treated with uracil-DNA glycosylase and then went through a first 18-cycle PCR with the universal primers M1SS and BC2_uni_R. As for how the authors treated the data: Normalization of each sample was performed by random selection of 1 million high-quality reads, each carrying a distinct molecular identifier. Reads sharing molecular identifiers were discarded rather than binned into consensus sequences. MiTCR, with a Q25 quality threshold and the strictest error-elimination algorithm, was used for CDR3 identification, clonotype clustering and error correction. A nonparametric unseen species model with Euler transformation was used to estimate lower-bound total TCR beta diversity. TCRdb trimmed public reads at Q25 via fastp, called clones via MiXCR and kept in-frame beta chains. All rows with the same CDR3 protein become a single entry with the most common DNA and genes. Here the V and J calls rest on TCRdb's processing, not on the authors' analysis. The sample contains about 840,000 distinct CDR3 sequences, almost 30% of them found a single time. Roughly 10% of the sample is held by the ten biggest clonotypes.

The investigation overall reported the following: Because donor CMV infection status was unknown, age-related changes in expanded clonotypes were potentially confounded. Estimates of total diversity based on one million sequenced T cells were considered lower bounds and underestimates. Compared with the aged group, the long-lived group had more naive CD4+ T cells, fewer expanded clones and increased TCR diversity, a pattern suggesting age selection. Bulk unsorted PBMC profiling prevented conclusive comparison of naive and antigen-experienced compartments. As age increased, observed TCR beta diversity per million T cells dropped in a roughly linear way, and a significant reduction was already evident by age 40. Observed TCR beta diversity correlated strongly with the percentage of naive T cells measured by flow cytometry.

These same records also appear under a second study, on T cells of mothers and their children. Per that second paper: Nine systemically healthy Caucasian individuals, comprising three mothers and their six children, were included as donors. cDNA synthesis used all of the extracted RNA, with approximately 1.4 ug of RNA in each 15 ul reaction. In the second PCR, sample barcodes and 2-4 random nucleotides were introduced via the M1S primer. Over 8 million TCR beta CDR3 reads were obtained for each mother, and 2.5 million to 3 million reads were obtained for each child. Thymic selection similarly shapes TCR recombination output in related and unrelated pairs, with minor effect from inherited differences. Normalized repertoire overlap in related mother-child pairs was always slightly higher than in unrelated mother-child pairs, but the difference was never significant. Persistent microchimeric T cell clones were not detected, at a sensitivity of approximately 100 clones per million clonotypes. To look for features that set related mother-child pairs apart from unrelated individuals, the researchers ran deep NGS to compare the TCR beta repertoires of mothers and children. Mothers averaged about 37 +/- 4 years of age and children averaged around 10 +/- 4 years. After adapters were ligated using NEBNext reagents, the libraries underwent 100+100 nt paired-end sequencing on an Illumina HiSeq 2000. To avoid cross-contamination, the mother libraries and the child libraries were prepared a month apart and sequenced in separate runs. For each donor, between about 450,000 and 2,300,000 distinct TCR beta clonotypes were identified. Naive TCR beta clonotypes were estimated from low-frequency clonotypes matched to each donor's FACS-determined naive share, without sorting.

The clonotype originates from a woman aged 40 to 50 in good health. Source material: blood. The chain joins TRBV5-1 to TRBJ1-4; the D gene is perhaps TRBD1, from 6 matching bases. The DNA sequence reads TGCGCCAGCAGCTTGAATCCGGGGGGCTCAACTAATGAAAAACGGTTTTTT. This is translated as CASSLNPGGSTNEKRFF. Outside the CDR3, residues come from the reference TRBV5-1 and TRBJ1-4 proteins, so the full variable domain is: KAGVTQTPRYLIKTRGQQVTLSCSPISGHRSVSWYQQTPGQGLQFLFEYFSETQRNKGNFPGRFSGRQFSNSRSEMNVSTLELGDSALYLCASSLNPGGSTNEKRFFGSGTQLSVL.